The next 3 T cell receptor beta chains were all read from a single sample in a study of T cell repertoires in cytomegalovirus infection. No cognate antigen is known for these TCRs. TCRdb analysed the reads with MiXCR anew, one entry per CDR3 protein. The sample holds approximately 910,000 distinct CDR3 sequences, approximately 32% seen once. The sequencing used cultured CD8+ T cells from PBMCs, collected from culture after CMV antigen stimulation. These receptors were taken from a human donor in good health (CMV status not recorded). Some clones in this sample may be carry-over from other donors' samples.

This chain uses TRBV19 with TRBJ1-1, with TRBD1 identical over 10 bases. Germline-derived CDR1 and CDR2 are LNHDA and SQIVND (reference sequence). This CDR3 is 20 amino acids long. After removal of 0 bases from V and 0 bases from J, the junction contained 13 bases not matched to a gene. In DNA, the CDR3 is TGTGCCAGTAGTATAGATTTCTTTCATGGGACAGGGGAGATGAACACTGAAGCTTTCTTT. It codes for CASSIDFFHGTGEMNTEAFF.

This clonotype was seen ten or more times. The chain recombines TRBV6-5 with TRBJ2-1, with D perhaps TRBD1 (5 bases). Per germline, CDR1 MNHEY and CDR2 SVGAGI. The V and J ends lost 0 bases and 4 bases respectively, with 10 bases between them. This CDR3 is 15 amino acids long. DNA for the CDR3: TGTGCCAGCAGTTACTCGAGTGCAGGGTACAATGAGCAGTTCTTC. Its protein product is CASSYSSAGYNEQFF.

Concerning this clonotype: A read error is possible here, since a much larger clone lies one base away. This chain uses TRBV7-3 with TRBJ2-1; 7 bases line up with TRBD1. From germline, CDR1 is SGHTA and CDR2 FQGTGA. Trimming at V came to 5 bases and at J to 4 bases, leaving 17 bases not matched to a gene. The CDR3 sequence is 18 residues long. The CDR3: CASSGTPGQSNLYNEQFF. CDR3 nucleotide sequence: TGTGCCAGCAGCGGCACACCGGGACAGTCCAACCTTTACAATGAGCAGTTCTTC.